The entry below describes one TCR beta chain. The sample belongs to a study of blood T cell repertoires in COVID-19. With V trimmed by 4 bases and J by 2 bases, 6 bases remained unmatched. This CDR3 is built from 15 residues. Germline values: CDR1 PRHDT, CDR2 FYEKMQ (reference sequence). Sequencing used immunoSEQ multiplex PCR; TCRdb keeps in-frame clones, though not all of them. This sample has about 170,000 clones, with roughly 82% found just once. The rearrangement links TRBV13 to TRBJ2-7, with 9 bases that match TRBD2. Sequencing was carried out using peripheral blood. The sequence was collected from a woman in her forties with COVID-19, enrolled during active disease. This chain's CDR3 is CASSYRLAVTYEQYF. The CDR3, as DNA: TGTGCCAGCAGCTATCGACTAGCGGTTACCTACGAGCAGTACTTC.